This T cell receptor (beta chain) is from a study of Tregs in tolerant kidney transplant recipients. Study results and caveats: Validation in larger populations is needed because few patients were studied. No direct test of biological reproducibility was done here.

Sequenced by immunoSEQ multiplex PCR; TCRdb stores in-frame clones only, minus some. The sample yields roughly 46,000 clones, roughly nine tenths seen once. A remark on this clone: Antigen specificity is unknown.

The CDR3 loop spans 14 amino acids. With 1 base removed from V and 1 base from J, the gap between germline ends came to 5 bases. Germline CDR1 and CDR2: LNHDA and SQIVND (reference sequence). Unstimulated regulatory T cells (CD4+CD25+CD127-), CD4+CD25- non-regulatory cells, CD4 and CD8 cells were FACS-sorted from thawed PBMCs. The receptor comes from a human donor in good health. Input material: Tregs from blood. The gene calls are TRBV19 and TRBJ1-5; D possibly corresponds to TRBD1 (5 bases). This CDR3 is CASSIGDSNQPQHF. CDR3 bases: TGTGCCAGTAGTATAGGGGACAGCAATCAGCCCCAGCATTTT.